Listed below are T cell receptor beta chains from one sample, sequenced in a study of blood T cell repertoires in COVID-19. The table came from immunoSEQ multiplex PCR; TCRdb's copy has only in-frame clones and leaves some out. The sample yields roughly 86,000 clones, around 82% seen once. Sample: peripheral blood. The receptors derive from a woman older than 75 with COVID-19, enrolled during active disease. Both conserved end residues are part of each CDR3. A D gene is named only where the DNA matches it firmly. A clone size is listed for some rows: how often the clone was seen (once, few, many), or a class if it is expanded.

CDR3nt: TGCGCCAGCAGTCGGGACAATGAGCAGTTCTTC
CDR3aa: CASSRDNEQFF
abundance: once
v_gene: TRBV10-1
j_gene: TRBJ2-1
d_gene: NA

CDR3nt: TGTGCCAGCAGCTCCAGAGGGGCGGGGGGGCTAAGCTCCTACGAGCAGTACTTC
CDR3aa: CASSSRGAGGLSSYEQYF
abundance: NA
v_gene: TRBV7-2
j_gene: TRBJ2-7
d_gene: TRBD2

CDR3nt: TGTGCCAGCAGCCCTTATTCCGGACACCCCTCTGGGGCCAACGTCCTGACTTTC
CDR3aa: CASSPYSGHPSGANVLTF
abundance: NA
v_gene: TRBV9
j_gene: TRBJ2-6
d_gene: NA

CDR3nt: TGTGCCAGTTCCCTGGACAGAAACTATGGCTACACCTTC
CDR3aa: CASSLDRNYGYTF
abundance: NA
v_gene: TRBV28
j_gene: TRBJ1-2
d_gene: NA

CDR3nt: TGTGCCAGCAGCTCTTTACTTTGGGGACATAGTAATGAAAAACTGTTTTTT
CDR3aa: CASSSLLWGHSNEKLFF
abundance: NA
v_gene: TRBV7-6
j_gene: TRBJ1-4
d_gene: NA

CDR3nt: TGTGCCATCAGTGGGGCTAGCGGGAGGGACACAGATACGCAGTATTTT
CDR3aa: CAISGASGRDTDTQYF
abundance: NA
v_gene: TRBV10-3
j_gene: TRBJ2-3
d_gene: TRBD2

CDR3nt: TGTGCCACCAGCAGAGCGCGGGACAGGCCCGGGGAGCTGTTTTTT
CDR3aa: CATSRARDRPGELFF
abundance: NA
v_gene: TRBV15
j_gene: TRBJ2-2
d_gene: TRBD1

CDR3nt: TGCAGTGCTACTGACAGTTTTCTCGAAAAACTGTTTTTT
CDR3aa: CSATDSFLEKLFF
abundance: NA
v_gene: TRBV20-1
j_gene: TRBJ1-4
d_gene: NA

CDR3nt: TGTGCCAGCAGAGCGGGTTCTGGGTACGAGCAGTACTTC
CDR3aa: CASRAGSGYEQYF
abundance: NA
v_gene: TRBV27
j_gene: TRBJ2-7
d_gene: NA

CDR3nt: TGTGCCAGTAGTATTAGTATAACAGTGAGAGAGACCCAGTACTTC
CDR3aa: CASSISITVRETQYF
abundance: NA
v_gene: TRBV19
j_gene: TRBJ2-5
d_gene: NA

CDR3nt: TGTGCCATCAGTGCAGCAGGGGACTATGGCTACACCTTC
CDR3aa: CAISAAGDYGYTF
abundance: NA
v_gene: TRBV10-3
j_gene: TRBJ1-2
d_gene: NA

CDR3nt: TGCGCCAGTACCCCCCGACAGACCTACAATGAGCAGTTCTTC
CDR3aa: CASTPRQTYNEQFF
abundance: NA
v_gene: TRBV10-2
j_gene: TRBJ2-1
d_gene: NA

CDR3nt: TGCGCCAGCAGTGTCATTAGCGGGAGGGGGGCCAAAAACATTCAGTACTTC
CDR3aa: CASSVISGRGAKNIQYF
abundance: NA
v_gene: TRBV10-2
j_gene: TRBJ2-4
d_gene: TRBD2

CDR3nt: TGTGCCAGCAGTTACCTCAGGACAGTTCTACCTCACGAGCAGTACTTC
CDR3aa: CASSYLRTVLPHEQYF
abundance: NA
v_gene: TRBV6-7
j_gene: TRBJ2-7
d_gene: NA

CDR3nt: TGTGCCAGCACCTCGGAGGGGAGGGCGCTCGAGCAGTACTTC
CDR3aa: CASTSEGRALEQYF
abundance: few
v_gene: TRBV7-9
j_gene: TRBJ2-7
d_gene: TRBD2

CDR3nt: TGTGCCAGCAGCCTTGGACAGGGCGGTCAGCCCCAGCATTTT
CDR3aa: CASSLGQGGQPQHF
abundance: NA
v_gene: TRBV3-1/TRBV3-2
j_gene: TRBJ1-5
d_gene: TRBD1

CDR3nt: TGTGCCAGCAGTTACTCGGAGGGGTTAAGCTATGGCTACACCTTC
CDR3aa: CASSYSEGLSYGYTF
abundance: NA
v_gene: TRBV6-5
j_gene: TRBJ1-2
d_gene: NA

CDR3nt: TGTGCCAGCAGTGGATTGGCTAGCGTTCAAAGAGGTGAGCAGTTCTTC
CDR3aa: CASSGLASVQRGEQFF
abundance: NA
v_gene: TRBV2
j_gene: TRBJ2-1
d_gene: NA

CDR3nt: TGCGCCAGCAGCTTGGAGGGCAGGACTTCGAACACTGAAGCTTTCTTT
CDR3aa: CASSLEGRTSNTEAFF
abundance: NA
v_gene: TRBV5-1
j_gene: TRBJ1-1
d_gene: NA

CDR3nt: TGTGCCATCACCCGGGGACAGGGAAATGGAAACACCATATATTTT
CDR3aa: CAITRGQGNGNTIYF
abundance: NA
v_gene: TRBV10-3
j_gene: TRBJ1-3
d_gene: TRBD1

CDR3nt: TGTGCCAGCAGCCAGGGACAGTCCTATAATTCACCCCTCCACTTT
CDR3aa: CASSQGQSYNSPLHF
abundance: NA
v_gene: TRBV2
j_gene: TRBJ1-6
d_gene: TRBD1

CDR3nt: TGTGCCAGCTCACCAACCCAGGGTTTCTACAATGAGCAGTTCTTC
CDR3aa: CASSPTQGFYNEQFF
abundance: NA
v_gene: TRBV18
j_gene: TRBJ2-1
d_gene: NA

CDR3nt: TGTGCCAGCGGCGGGACAGGGGGCAATGAAAAACTGTTTTTT
CDR3aa: CASGGTGGNEKLFF
abundance: NA
v_gene: TRBV5-5
j_gene: TRBJ1-4
d_gene: TRBD1

CDR3nt: TGTGCCTGGAGTCTTACTAGCGGGGGATACAATGAGCAGTTCTTC
CDR3aa: CAWSLTSGGYNEQFF
abundance: NA
v_gene: TRBV30
j_gene: TRBJ2-1
d_gene: TRBD2

CDR3nt: TGTGCCAGCAGCTTGAGTGGAGGGCTTGATGAAAAACTGTTTTTT
CDR3aa: CASSLSGGLDEKLFF
abundance: NA
v_gene: TRBV5-8
j_gene: TRBJ1-4
d_gene: NA

CDR3nt: TGTGCCAGCAGTTTAGGTCGGGCCGGGGTTTTTGTCGAGCAGTACTTC
CDR3aa: CASSLGRAGVFVEQYF
abundance: once
v_gene: TRBV28
j_gene: TRBJ2-7
d_gene: NA

CDR3nt: TGCGCCAGCACCTTCGGGACTAGCGGGGGAACAGATACGCAGTATTTT
CDR3aa: CASTFGTSGGTDTQYF
abundance: NA
v_gene: TRBV4-1
j_gene: TRBJ2-3
d_gene: TRBD2